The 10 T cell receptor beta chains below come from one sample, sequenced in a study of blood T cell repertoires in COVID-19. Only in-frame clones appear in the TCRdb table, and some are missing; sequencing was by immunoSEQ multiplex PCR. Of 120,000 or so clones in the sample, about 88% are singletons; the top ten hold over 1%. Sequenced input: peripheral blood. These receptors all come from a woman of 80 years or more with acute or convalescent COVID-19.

CDR3 nucleotides: TGTGCCAGCAGGTTAACCGGGACATCCGAGGCTTTCTTT. Translating it yields CASRLTGTSEAFF. The chain couples TRBV6-5 to TRBJ1-1; perhaps TRBD1 as D (6 bases). With 6 bases removed from V and 11 bases from J, the gap between germline ends came to 19 bases. The CDR3 has 13 residues. Germline values: CDR1 MNHEY, CDR2 SVGAGI.

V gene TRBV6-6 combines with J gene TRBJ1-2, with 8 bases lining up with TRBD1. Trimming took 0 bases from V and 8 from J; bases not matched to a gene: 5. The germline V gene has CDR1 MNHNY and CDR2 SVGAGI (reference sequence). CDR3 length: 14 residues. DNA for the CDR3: TGTGCCAGCAGTTACTCCAGGGGGCGCGTGGGCTACACCTTC. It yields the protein CASSYSRGRVGYTF.

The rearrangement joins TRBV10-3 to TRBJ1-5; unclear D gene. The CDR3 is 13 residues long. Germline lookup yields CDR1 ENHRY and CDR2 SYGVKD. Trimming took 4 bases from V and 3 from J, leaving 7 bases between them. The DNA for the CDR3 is TGTGCCATCAGTGTCACAGACAATCAGCCCCAGCATTTT. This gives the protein CAISVTDNQPQHF.

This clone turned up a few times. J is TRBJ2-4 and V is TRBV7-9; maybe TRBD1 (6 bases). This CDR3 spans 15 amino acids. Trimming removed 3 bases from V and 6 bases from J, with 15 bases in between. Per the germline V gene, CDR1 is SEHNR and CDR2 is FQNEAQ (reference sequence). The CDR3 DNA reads TGTGCCAGCAGCTTTTTCGGTCAGGGGACAAACATTCAGTACTTC. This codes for CASSFFGQGTNIQYF.

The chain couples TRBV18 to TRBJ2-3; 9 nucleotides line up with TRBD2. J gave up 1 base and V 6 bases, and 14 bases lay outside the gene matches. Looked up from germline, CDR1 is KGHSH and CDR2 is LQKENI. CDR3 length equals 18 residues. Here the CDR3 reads CASSRGAAGGSGTDTQYF. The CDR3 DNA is TGTGCCAGCTCGAGAGGGGCAGCGGGGGGAAGCGGCACAGATACGCAGTATTTT.

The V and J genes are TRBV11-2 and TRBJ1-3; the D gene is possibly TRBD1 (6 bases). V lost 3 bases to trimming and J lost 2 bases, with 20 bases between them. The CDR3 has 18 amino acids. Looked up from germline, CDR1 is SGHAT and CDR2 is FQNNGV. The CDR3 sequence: CASSLIPGTWTPGNTIYF. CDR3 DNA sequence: TGTGCCAGCAGCTTGATCCCCGGGACATGGACTCCTGGAAACACCATATATTTT.

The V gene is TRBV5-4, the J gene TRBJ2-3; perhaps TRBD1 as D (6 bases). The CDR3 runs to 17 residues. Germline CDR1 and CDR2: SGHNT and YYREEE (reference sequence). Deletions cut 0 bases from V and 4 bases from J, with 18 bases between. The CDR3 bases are TGTGCCAGCAGCTTGGACCGGGACAAGACCCTCTCAGATACGCAGTATTTT. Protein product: CASSLDRDKTLSDTQYF.

The CDR3 DNA reads TGTGCCAGCAGCCCCCGGAGGGAGAATGAGCAGTTCTTC. It codes for CASSPRRENEQFF. The J gene is TRBJ2-1, the V gene TRBV11-2, with D possibly TRBD2 on 6 matching bases. The germline V and J ends were trimmed by 5 bases and 7 bases, with 12 bases remaining between them. Per germline, CDR1 SGHAT and CDR2 FQNNGV. The CDR3 sequence is 13 residues long.

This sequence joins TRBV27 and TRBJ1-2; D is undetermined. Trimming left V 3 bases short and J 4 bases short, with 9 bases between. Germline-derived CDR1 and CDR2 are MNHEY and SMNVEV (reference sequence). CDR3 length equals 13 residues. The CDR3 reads CASSLGGSYGYTF. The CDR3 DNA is TGTGCCAGCAGTTTGGGAGGGAGCTATGGCTACACCTTC.

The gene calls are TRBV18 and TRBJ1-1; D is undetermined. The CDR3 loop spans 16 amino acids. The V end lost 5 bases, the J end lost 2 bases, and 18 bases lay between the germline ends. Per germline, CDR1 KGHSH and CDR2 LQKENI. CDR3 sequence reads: CASSGVPGIPNTEAFF. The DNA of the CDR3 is TGTGCCAGCTCAGGCGTACCGGGAATCCCAAACACTGAAGCTTTCTTT.